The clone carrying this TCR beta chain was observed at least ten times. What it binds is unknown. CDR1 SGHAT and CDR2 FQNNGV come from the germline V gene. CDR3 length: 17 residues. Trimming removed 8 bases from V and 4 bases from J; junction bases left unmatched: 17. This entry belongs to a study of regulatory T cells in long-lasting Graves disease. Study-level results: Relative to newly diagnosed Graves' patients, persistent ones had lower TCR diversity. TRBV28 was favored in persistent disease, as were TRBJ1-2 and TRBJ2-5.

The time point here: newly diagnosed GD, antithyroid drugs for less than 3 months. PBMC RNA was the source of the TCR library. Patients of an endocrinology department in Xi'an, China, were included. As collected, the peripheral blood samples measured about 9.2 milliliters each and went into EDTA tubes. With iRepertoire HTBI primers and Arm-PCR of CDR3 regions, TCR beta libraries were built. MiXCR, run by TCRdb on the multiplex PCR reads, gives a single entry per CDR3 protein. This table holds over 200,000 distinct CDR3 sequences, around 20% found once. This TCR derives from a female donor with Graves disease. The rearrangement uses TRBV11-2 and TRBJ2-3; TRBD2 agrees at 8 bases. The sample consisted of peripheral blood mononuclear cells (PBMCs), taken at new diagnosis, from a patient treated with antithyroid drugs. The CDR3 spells CASRLSLRREAADTQYF. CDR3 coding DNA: TGTGCCAGCCGCCTTTCCTTGCGGCGGGAGGCCGCAGATACGCAGTATTTT.